This TCR beta chain was captured in a study of PD-1 blockade in mismatch repair-deficient tumors. Whole-study context: Enrolled 2013-2016, patients had progressing, pretreated mismatch repair-deficient cancers of about twelve types.

Every patient had mismatch repair deficiency by PCR or immunohistochemistry. A few pembrolizumab responders had their TCRs sequenced. The CDR3 extends over 19 amino acids. J was trimmed by 2 bases and V by 1 base; bases with no gene match: 11. Germline V lookup: CDR1 LNHNV, CDR2 YYDKDF (reference sequence). In the case of this clone: Its antigen remains unknown.

TCRdb keeps only in-frame clones here, not all; method: immunoSEQ multiplex PCR. The repertoire holds 70,000 to 90,000 clones, with 65% to 85% as singletons. Study outcomes and limitations: Tumor-resident clones, often undetectable pretreatment in blood, expanded then contracted after pembrolizumab.

This material consisted of peripheral blood, taken 44 weeks after starting pembrolizumab. The chain combines TRBV15 with TRBJ1-4, with 9 bases fitting TRBD1. This sequence originates from an adult with mismatch repair-deficient cancer. The CDR3 nucleotides are TGTGCCACCAGCAGAGGTACAGGGGGCCCCGTCGCGACTAATGAAAAACTGTTTTTT. This codes for CATSRGTGGPVATNEKLFF.